Described below is a single TCR beta chain sequence and its context. This sample was included in a study of blood T cell repertoires in COVID-19. Across the whole study: The United States, Italy and Spain provided the acute and convalescent COVID-19 samples.

Germline V lookup: CDR1 SGHAT, CDR2 FQNNGV. The V end lost 0 bases, the J end lost 6 bases, and 11 bases lay between the germline ends. The CDR3 has 15 amino acids. Original processing methods: Nucleated cell number was recorded as an estimate derived from reference gene primer amplification. The assay was immunoSEQ multiplex PCR, and TCRdb's table has in-frame clones only and misses some. Clone size and the V and J calls come from that table; the DNA yielded D and trimming. Among around 100,000 clones listed, under 80% were seen once. This receptor was identified in a man between 65 and 85 years old with active or convalescent COVID-19. The rearrangement joins TRBV11-2 to TRBJ2-2, with D possibly TRBD1 on 5 matching bases. The specimen was peripheral blood. The CDR3 protein is CASSLDRVGSGELFF. The CDR3 DNA reads as TGTGCCAGCAGCTTAGACAGGGTTGGTTCCGGGGAGCTGTTTTTT. Full variable domain (missing parts from reference TRBV11-2 and TRBJ2-2): EAGVAQSPRYKIIEKRQSVAFWCNPISGHATLYWYQQILGQGPKLLIQFQNNGVVDDSQLPKDRFSAERLKGVDSTLKIQPAKLEDSAVYLCASSLDRVGSGELFFGEGSRLTVL.